A selection of T cell receptor beta chains follows, all from one sample in a study of Graves' ophthalmopathy and Graves' hyperthyroidism. MiXCR was run by TCRdb on the multiplex PCR reads, yielding one entry per CDR3 protein. The table lists roughly 400,000 distinct CDR3 sequences, roughly 17% of them singletons. Sequencing was done on a sample of peripheral blood. Receptors were obtained from an adult woman with stable Graves' hyperthyroidism. Both conserved end residues are part of each CDR3. D genes are given only for firm matches. Size values are once, few and many counts, or a class for expanded clones, and some rows have none.

many	TRBV4-1	TRBJ1-2	TRBD1	TGCGCCAGCAGCCAAGGGACAGGGGTGGATGGCTACACCTTC	CASSQGTGVDGYTF
-	TRBV6-4	TRBJ2-5	TRBD1	TGTGCCAGCAGAGCCGGGACAGGGGGCCGGAGGCAAGAGACCCAGTACTTC	CASRAGTGGRRQETQYF
many	TRBV6-1	TRBJ2-7	TRBD1	TGTGCCAGCAGCGAGCCGGGACAGGGCTACGAGCAGTACTTC	CASSEPGQGYEQYF
-	TRBV6-2/TRBV6-3	TRBJ2-7	-	TGTGCCAGCAGAACCGGGAGAGGGGGCTACGATCAGTACTTC	CASRTGRGGYDQYF
many	TRBV27	TRBJ2-5	-	TGTGCCAGCGGCCCAATGGAGACCCAGTACTTC	CASGPMETQYF
-	TRBV6-1	TRBJ1-3	-	TGTGCCAGCAGCAATGACGGAAGCTCTGGAAACACCATATATTTT	CASSNDGSSGNTIYF
many	TRBV25-1	TRBJ1-5	-	TGTGCCAGCAGTGAGGGAGGGCCTCAGGCCGCTAGCAATCAGCCCCAGCATTTT	CASSEGGPQAASNQPQHF
many	TRBV4-1	TRBJ2-7	-	TGCGCCAGCAGCCAAGTGGGTATGTACGAGCAGTACTTC	CASSQVGMYEQYF
many	TRBV12-3/TRBV12-4	TRBJ1-2	-	TGTGCCAGCAGTGAAGGGGGCTATGGCTACACCTTC	CASSEGGYGYTF
many	TRBV5-1	TRBJ1-2	-	TGCGCCAGCAGCTTGTCTGAGTTCAACTATGGCTACACCTTC	CASSLSEFNYGYTF
many	TRBV6-5	TRBJ2-2	-	TGTGCCAGCAGTTACGAGTCATGGCTAGCGTCGGGGGAGCTGTTTTTT	CASSYESWLASGELFF
few	TRBV12-3/TRBV12-4	TRBJ1-2	TRBD1	TGTGCCAGCAGTACCTTAGGGGGACAGGGATTCTATGGCTACACCTTC	CASSTLGGQGFYGYTF
-	TRBV3-1	TRBJ1-1	TRBD1	TGTGCCAGCAGCCAGGCCGACAGGGCAACTGAAGCTTTCTTT	CASSQADRATEAFF
many	TRBV6-2/TRBV6-3	TRBJ1-5	-	TGTGCCAGCAGTTACTCTACCCAGGGGCCCAATCAGCCCCAGCATTTT	CASSYSTQGPNQPQHF
-	TRBV12-3/TRBV12-4	TRBJ2-2	TRBD2	TGTGCCAGCAGTTTACTAGCGGGAGTCGGGGAGCTGTTTTTT	CASSLLAGVGELFF
-	TRBV28	TRBJ2-5	TRBD2	TGTGCCAGCAGTTTATCGGGCGGGAGTCGAGAGACCCAGTACTTC	CASSLSGGSRETQYF
-	TRBV6-2/TRBV6-3	TRBJ1-2	-	TGTGCCAGCAGTTACGGGTGGAGTGGCTACACCTTC	CASSYGWSGYTF
many	TRBV19	TRBJ2-5	TRBD1	TGTGCCAGTAGATCGGGACAGGGGGCAGAGACCCAGTACTTC	CASRSGQGAETQYF
-	TRBV15	TRBJ1-3	-	TGTGCCACCAGCGGTGTTGGTGAGCAAGACTCTGGAAACACCATATATTTT	CATSGVGEQDSGNTIYF
-	TRBV7-9	TRBJ2-7	TRBD1	TGTGCCAGCAGCTTGGACAGGGTGGGCGAGCAGTACTTC	CASSLDRVGEQYF
-	TRBV14	TRBJ1-1	-	TGTGCCAGCAGCCAAGAAATCGGGCAGGGTCATGGAGCTTTCTTT	CASSQEIGQGHGAFF
many	TRBV5-1	TRBJ2-2	-	TGCGCCACCAGATTAGGGCGAGGGAACACCGGGGAGCTGTTTTTT	CATRLGRGNTGELFF
many	TRBV7-2	TRBJ2-7	TRBD2	TGTGCCAGCACGGGACTAGCGGGAGTCTACGAGCAGTACTTC	CASTGLAGVYEQYF
-	TRBV5-1	TRBJ1-5	-	TGCGCCAGCAGCCAGGGTGGGGCGGACAGCAATCAGCCCCAGCATTTT	CASSQGGADSNQPQHF
many	TRBV28	TRBJ2-5	TRBD1	TGTGCCAGCAGTTACGGGATCGACAGGGGGCTAGAGACCCAGTACTTC	CASSYGIDRGLETQYF
many	TRBV12-5	TRBJ1-2	-	TGTGCTAGTGGTTTGGTTCCCCGGGAGGATGGCTACACCTTC	CASGLVPREDGYTF
many	TRBV6-5	TRBJ1-1	TRBD1	TGTGCCAGCAGTTCCCAGGACAGGGCGACTGAAGCTTTCTTT	CASSSQDRATEAFF
many	TRBV7-3	TRBJ2-2	-	TGTGCCAGCAGCTTAGGGACGACTTCCACCGGGGAGCTGTTTTTT	CASSLGTTSTGELFF
many	TRBV28	TRBJ1-1	TRBD1	TGTGCCAGCAGTTTGCCAGGGGGCACTGAAGCTTTCTTT	CASSLPGGTEAFF
many	TRBV20-1	TRBJ2-7	-	TGCAGTGCTAGCTTTGCGACCAGGCCCGCCTACGAGCAGTACTTC	CSASFATRPAYEQYF
many	TRBV29-1	TRBJ1-2	-	TGCAGCGTGGAGGGGGAATTCTATGGCTACACCTTC	CSVEGEFYGYTF
many	TRBV28	TRBJ2-7	-	TGTGCCAGCAGCCATCCTCCCCTCTACGAGCAGTACTTC	CASSHPPLYEQYF
many	TRBV15	TRBJ1-2	-	TGTGCCACCAGCAGAGATACAGTGGTACGCTATGGCTACACCTTC	CATSRDTVVRYGYTF
many	TRBV3-1	TRBJ1-6	-	TGTGCCAGCAGGCAAGTGGGTGAGAATTCACCCCTCCACTTT	CASRQVGENSPLHF
many	TRBV7-8	TRBJ2-7	-	TGTGCCAGCAGCCCCCCGGAGGGAACGGCGTACGAGCAGTACTTC	CASSPPEGTAYEQYF
many	TRBV29-1	TRBJ1-5	TRBD1	TGCAGCGTTGGGGGACAGGGTGGCCAGCCCCAGCATTTT	CSVGGQGGQPQHF
many	TRBV20-1	TRBJ2-2	TRBD2	TGCAGTGCTAGAGAGTTAGCGGGAGGATCGAACACCGGGGAGCTGTTTTTT	CSARELAGGSNTGELFF
-	TRBV6-1	TRBJ2-7	-	TGTGCCAGCCAGGGGACCACCTACGAGCAGTACTTC	CASQGTTYEQYF
many	TRBV28	TRBJ2-7	TRBD2	TGTGCCATGGGGACTAGCGGGAGGTACGAGCAGTACTTC	CAMGTSGRYEQYF
-	TRBV7-6	TRBJ2-7	-	TGTGCCAGCAGCCAGGGACGAGCATCCTACGAGCAGTACTTC	CASSQGRASYEQYF
many	TRBV12-3/TRBV12-4	TRBJ2-5	TRBD2	TGTGCCAGCAGTTTATGGGAACTAGCGGGAGCAGAGACCCAGTACTTC	CASSLWELAGAETQYF
many	TRBV20-1	TRBJ2-7	-	TGCAGTGCTAGAGATGTGTCCGAGCAGTACTTC	CSARDVSEQYF
many	TRBV12-3/TRBV12-4	TRBJ2-7	TRBD2	TGTGCCAGCAGGCCGGGACTAGCGGGAGTAGGGGACAACGAGCAGTACTTC	CASRPGLAGVGDNEQYF
many	TRBV27	TRBJ1-1	-	TGTGCCAGCAGTTCCTCCGGGGGAAAAGCTTTCTTT	CASSSSGGKAFF
-	TRBV20-1	TRBJ2-7	-	TGCAGTGCTGGACAGCCCCAGAGGGAGCAGTACTTC	CSAGQPQREQYF
-	TRBV12-3/TRBV12-4	TRBJ2-7	TRBD2	TGTGCCAGCAGTTACTCGGCTAGCGGGAGTGTGTACGAGCAGTACTTC	CASSYSASGSVYEQYF
many	TRBV5-5	TRBJ2-5	TRBD1	TGTGCCAGCAGCTCCCTCGGGACAGCCCAAGAGACCCAGTACTTC	CASSSLGTAQETQYF
many	TRBV6-2/TRBV6-3	TRBJ2-2	-	TGTGCCAGCAGTTACTCGCAGTCGACCGGGGAGCTGTTTTTT	CASSYSQSTGELFF
few	TRBV20-1	TRBJ2-4	-	TGCAGTGCTAGAGATCGGGGTCTAGCCAAAAACATTCAGTACTTC	CSARDRGLAKNIQYF
many	TRBV12-3/TRBV12-4	TRBJ2-2	-	TGTGCCAGCAGTGTACAGGGAACCGGGGAGCTGTTTTTT	CASSVQGTGELFF
-	TRBV12-5	TRBJ2-2	TRBD1	TGTGCTAGTGGTAAGACCGGGACAGTGAACACCGGGGAGCTGTTTTTT	CASGKTGTVNTGELFF
many	TRBV28	TRBJ2-7	TRBD2	TGTGCCAGCAGTTCAGGGACTAGCGAATACGAGCAGTACTTC	CASSSGTSEYEQYF
-	TRBV20-1	TRBJ2-7	-	TGCAGTGCTAGAGACCCTAGCCCCTCCTACGAGCAGTACTTC	CSARDPSPSYEQYF
many	TRBV28	TRBJ2-7	TRBD1	TGTGCCAGCAGTGCGGCCGGGACAGGGGGCTACGAGCAGTACTTC	CASSAAGTGGYEQYF